The 28 T cell receptor beta chains presented below share a single source sample, sequenced in a study of long-term antiretroviral therapy in people with HIV. Samples were assayed with immunoSEQ v3.0 at survey level. The assay was immunoSEQ multiplex PCR, and TCRdb's table has in-frame clones only and misses some. The sample shows tens of thousands of clones, 80% of them seen only once. The sequenced sample was unsorted PBMCs, obtained 0.3 years after starting antiretroviral therapy. These receptors came from a man aged 35 to 55 with HIV.

This clone was found a few times. The chain recombines TRBV5-1 with TRBJ1-2, with TRBD1 matching 11 bases. This CDR3 contains 14 residues. In germline, CDR1 is SGHRS, CDR2 YFSETQ. J lost 7 bases, V lost 5 bases, and 7 bases had no gene match. DNA of the CDR3: TGCGCCAGCAGTGCCGGACAGGGGGCATTTGGCTACACCTTC. This codes for CASSAGQGAFGYTF.

V is TRBV7-2 and J is TRBJ2-7; D gene uncertain. The CDR3 consists of 15 residues. V was clipped by 1 base and J by 5 bases, with 15 bases between them. Germline CDR1 reads SGHTA; CDR2 reads FQGNSA. The CDR3: CASSLDGFEGDEQYF. As DNA, the CDR3 is TGTGCCAGCAGCTTAGACGGCTTTGAAGGTGACGAGCAGTACTTC. The full variable domain, with the rest looked up from reference TRBV7-2 and TRBJ2-7, is GAGVSQSPSNKVTEKGKDVELRCDPISGHTALYWYRQSLGQGLEFLIYFQGNSAPDKSGLPSDRFSAERTGGSVSTLTIQRTQQEDSAVYLCASSLDGFEGDEQYFGPGTRLTVT.

V usage is TRBV28 and J usage is TRBJ1-1; D not certain. The CDR3 extends over 14 amino acids. Germline CDR1 MDHEN, CDR2 SYDVKM. Trimming took off 7 bases at V and 3 bases at J, with 15 bases between the two ends. CDR3 region: CASIAADPYTEAFF. The DNA of the CDR3 is TGTGCCAGCATCGCGGCAGACCCATACACTGAAGCTTTCTTT.

The genes are TRBV27 and TRBJ2-7; tentative D call: TRBD2 (5 bases). V lost 4 bases and J lost 6, with 7 bases in between. Looked up from germline, CDR1 is MNHEY and CDR2 is SMNVEV (reference sequence). This CDR3 spans 11 amino acids. The CDR3 nucleotides read TGTGCCAGCAGTTCTGGAGGCGAGCAGTACTTC. It codes for CASSSGGEQYF.

The CDR3 spells CAISEKGTDTQYF. In nucleotides, the CDR3 is TGTGCCATCAGTGAGAAGGGCACAGATACGCAGTATTTT. V and J are TRBV10-3 and TRBJ2-3; no clear D gene. The CDR3 length is 13 residues. The V gene lost 2 bases and the J gene lost 1 base, with 4 bases spanning the gap. Germline V CDR1 and CDR2: ENHRY, SYGVKD.

This clone was seen a few times. V and J are TRBV7-6 and TRBJ2-7; 7 bases map to TRBD1. With V trimmed by 2 bases and J by 6 bases, 4 bases remained unmatched. Germline V lookup: CDR1 SGHVS, CDR2 FNYEAQ. This CDR3 is built from 13 residues. This CDR3 reads CASSLTGASEQYF. CDR3 bases: TGTGCCAGCAGCTTAACAGGGGCTAGCGAGCAGTACTTC.

This chain joins TRBV9 and TRBJ2-1; 11 positions match TRBD2. The CDR3 extends over 15 amino acids. The junction had 0 bases not matched to a gene; V was cut back by 0 bases and J by 4 bases. Per the germline V gene, CDR1 is SGDLS and CDR2 is YYNGEE. In DNA, the CDR3 is TGTGCCAGCAGCGTAGTAGCGGGGGGGTACAATGAGCAGTTCTTC. As protein: CASSVVAGGYNEQFF.

This clone has just one count. The rearrangement links TRBV7-2 to TRBJ2-5; no clear D gene. The V end lost 3 bases, the J end lost 2 bases, and 7 bases lay between the germline ends. The length of the CDR3 is 13 residues. Germline V gives CDR1 SGHTA, CDR2 FQGNSA. The CDR3 nucleotides are TGTGCCAGCAGCTTCAAGCTGCAAGAGACCCAGTACTTC. As protein: CASSFKLQETQYF.

This clone was seen more than once but under ten times. The gene calls are TRBV19 and TRBJ1-3; D unresolved. V was cut by 7 bases and J by 0 bases, with 10 bases left in between. CDR1 is LNHDA and CDR2 is SQIVND in the germline V gene (reference sequence). This CDR3 is 14 amino acids long. The CDR3 nucleotides read TGTGCCAGTAACTCGGGTAGCTCTGGAAACACCATATATTTT. It translates to CASNSGSSGNTIYF.

CDR3 in amino acids: CASSTATPNNYGYTF. The DNA for the CDR3 is TGTGCCAGTAGTACGGCGACACCCAATAACTATGGCTACACCTTC. V gene TRBV19 combines with J gene TRBJ1-2, with D uncertain. In germline, CDR1 is LNHDA, CDR2 SQIVND (reference sequence). The CDR3 is made up of 15 amino acids. Trimming pared 4 bases from V and 1 base from J, leaving 13 bases between. The variable domain in full, completed from reference TRBV19 and TRBJ1-2, reads DGGITQSPKYLFRKEGQNVTLSCEQNLNHDAMYWYRQDPGQGLRLIYYSQIVNDFQKGDIAEGYSVSREKKESFPLTVTSAQKNPTAFYLCASSTATPNNYGYTFGSGTRLTVV.

The V gene is TRBV10-1, the J gene TRBJ1-1, with TRBD1 as a possible D gene (5 bases). V was pared by 5 bases and J by 1 base, with 17 bases between. Germline values: CDR1 WNHNN, CDR2 SYGVQD (reference sequence). This CDR3 is built from 16 residues. CDR3 residues: CASSQAQARANTEAFF. The CDR3 DNA sequence: TGCGCCAGCAGTCAAGCACAGGCCAGAGCGAACACTGAAGCTTTCTTT.

The J gene is TRBJ2-3, the V gene TRBV6-5; 10 bases are shared with TRBD1. The length of the CDR3 is 14 residues. With 6 bases clipped from V and 6 bases from J, the junction kept 6 bases outside the gene matches. CDR1 is MNHEY and CDR2 is SVGAGI in the germline V gene. CDR3 in amino acids: CASSRDRGGDTQYF. The CDR3 DNA reads TGTGCCAGCAGCAGGGACAGGGGAGGCGATACGCAGTATTTT.

A single count supports this clone. The gene calls are TRBV7-2 and TRBJ2-7; 14 bases line up with TRBD2. Germline V gene lookup returns CDR1 SGHTA and CDR2 FQGNSA. The CDR3 is 16 amino acids. V lost 5 bases to trimming and J lost 4 bases; unmatched junction nucleotides: 7. CDR3 nucleotides: TGTGCCAGCAGCCTCTTTGGGACTAGCGGGAGTTACGAGCAGTACTTC. This translates into CASSLFGTSGSYEQYF.

The chain uses TRBV7-8 and TRBJ2-3; D remains unclear. CDR3 length: 16 amino acids. Trimming took 5 bases from V and 0 from J, leaving 15 bases between them. In germline, CDR1 is SGHVS, CDR2 FQNEAQ. The CDR3 here is CASSPEARRSTDTQYF. DNA for the CDR3: TGTGCCAGCAGCCCCGAGGCTAGGCGCAGCACAGATACGCAGTATTTT.

Written as DNA, the CDR3 is TGTGCCAGCAGTAAAGACAGTATTCACCGGGTGAACACTGAAGCTTTCTTT. It yields the protein CASSKDSIHRVNTEAFF. The J gene is TRBJ1-1, the V gene TRBV28; perhaps TRBD1 as D (5 bases). Germline lookup yields CDR1 MDHEN and CDR2 SYDVKM. The CDR3 sequence is 17 residues long. With 5 bases removed from V and 0 bases from J, the gap between germline ends came to 19 bases.

The chain carries TRBV30 and TRBJ2-2; either TRBD1 or TRBD2 may supply D (5 bases each). This CDR3 region has 15 residues. V was shortened by 7 bases and J by 1 base, with 16 bases between the two germline ends. The germline V gene has CDR1 GTSNPN and CDR2 SVGIG (reference sequence). The CDR3 coding sequence is TGTGCCTTGGTTACCGGGACGGTGAACACCGGGGAGCTGTTTTTT. Translation gives CALVTGTVNTGELFF.

V gene TRBV5-1 combines with J gene TRBJ2-1, with 9 bases that match TRBD2. CDR1 and CDR2 (germline): SGHRS, YFSETQ. V gave up 0 bases and J gave up 9 bases; unmatched junction bases: 7. This CDR3 region has 15 residues. CDR3 DNA sequence: TGCGCCAGCAGCTTGGCTAGCGGGGCCCGGGGTGAGCAGTTCTTC. Residues: CASSLASGARGEQFF.

The chain combines TRBV9 with TRBJ2-2; D is uncertain. The CDR3 is 13 residues long. V was pared by 0 bases and J by 7 bases, with 7 bases between. CDR1 and CDR2 (germline): SGDLS, YYNGEE. The CDR3 is CASSVEGFGELFF. CDR3 in DNA: TGTGCCAGCAGCGTAGAGGGCTTCGGGGAGCTGTTTTTT.

This rearrangement joins TRBV27 to TRBJ1-5; 8 bases map to TRBD1. CDR3 length: 15 amino acids. After removal of 5 bases from V and 2 bases from J, the junction contained 5 bases not matched to a gene. The germline gives CDR1 MNHEY, CDR2 SMNVEV (reference sequence). Here the CDR3 reads CASSLQGAGNQPQHF. CDR3 DNA: TGTGCCAGCAGTCTCCAGGGGGCTGGCAATCAGCCCCAGCATTTT.

This rearrangement joins TRBV4-3 to TRBJ1-1; D call uncertain. The CDR3 length is 15 residues. Trimming pared 0 bases from V and 8 bases from J, leaving 16 bases between. Germline V lookup: CDR1 LGHNA, CDR2 YSLEER. This chain's CDR3 is CASSQDLLYGVEAFF. CDR3 in DNA: TGCGCCAGCAGCCAAGATCTCCTTTATGGGGTAGAAGCTTTCTTT.

The chain employs TRBV7-2 and TRBJ2-1; 7 bases align to TRBD2. The germline CDR1 and CDR2 sequences are SGHTA and FQGNSA. The CDR3 consists of 15 residues. V lost 5 bases and J lost 0; bases outside the gene matches: 4. The CDR3 here is CASSPKRDSYNEQFF. The CDR3 nucleotides read TGTGCCAGCAGCCCCAAGCGGGACTCCTACAATGAGCAGTTCTTC.

This clone has only one observation. V usage is TRBV2 and J usage is TRBJ1-5; TRBD1 aligns across 8 bases. V gave up 7 bases and J gave up 0 bases; unmatched junction bases: 5. This CDR3 is built from 15 residues. Germline loops: CDR1 SNHLY, CDR2 FYNNEI. CDR3 DNA: TGTGCCAGCAAACGGACAGGGCATAGCAATCAGCCCCAGCATTTT. Its translation: CASKRTGHSNQPQHF.

V is TRBV5-4 and J is TRBJ1-3; D not certain. The CDR3 runs to 15 residues. Germline V CDR1 and CDR2: SGHNT, YYREEE (reference sequence). The ends were cut back, 3 bases at V and 4 bases at J, with 14 bases in the middle. The CDR3 nucleotides read TGTGCCAGCAGCTCGGGGAGTTCCGGAGGAAACACCATATATTTT. It codes for CASSSGSSGGNTIYF.

V gene TRBV5-1 combines with J gene TRBJ1-5; D possibly corresponds to TRBD1 (6 bases). Deletions cut 0 bases from V and 7 bases from J, with 8 bases between. This CDR3 spans 13 amino acids. Germline loops: CDR1 SGHRS, CDR2 YFSETQ. The CDR3 loop is CASSLVGGQPQHF. The CDR3 coding sequence is TGCGCCAGCAGCTTGGTAGGGGGGCAGCCCCAGCATTTT.

The J gene is TRBJ1-6, the V gene TRBV5-1; D is unresolved. Germline CDR1 and CDR2: SGHRS and YFSETQ. V was cut by 0 bases and J by 0 bases, with 7 bases left in between. The CDR3 contains 16 residues. The CDR3, as DNA: TGCGCCAGCAGCTTGGGAGGGAGCTCCTATAATTCACCCCTCCACTTT. Translating it yields CASSLGGSSYNSPLHF.

This rearrangement joins TRBV25-1 to TRBJ1-2; D is possibly TRBD1 (6 bases). V lost 4 bases and J lost 0, with 15 bases in between. Per germline, CDR1 MGHDK and CDR2 SYGVNS. This CDR3 region has 16 residues. The CDR3 protein is CASSVGRGRPNYGYTF. The CDR3 DNA reads TGTGCCAGCAGTGTAGGTCGGGGGCGGCCTAACTATGGCTACACCTTC.

The genes are TRBV18 and TRBJ2-5; D possibly matches TRBD1 or TRBD2 (7 bases each). Trimming removed 2 bases at V and 7 bases at J, with 17 bases between. Germline-derived CDR1 and CDR2 are KGHSH and LQKENI. This CDR3 contains 15 residues. The DNA for the CDR3 is TGTGCCAGCTCACCAGGACAGGCCAGCGGGGCGACCCAGTACTTC. Translated: CASSPGQASGATQYF.

The chain is built from TRBV7-2 and TRBJ1-3; D call uncertain. V lost 3 bases and J lost 4, with 13 bases in between. This CDR3 spans 15 amino acids. Germline V gives CDR1 SGHTA, CDR2 FQGNSA. The CDR3 sequence is CASSFSGYAGNTIYF. The CDR3 nucleotides are TGTGCCAGCAGCTTCTCCGGGTATGCCGGAAACACCATATATTTT.